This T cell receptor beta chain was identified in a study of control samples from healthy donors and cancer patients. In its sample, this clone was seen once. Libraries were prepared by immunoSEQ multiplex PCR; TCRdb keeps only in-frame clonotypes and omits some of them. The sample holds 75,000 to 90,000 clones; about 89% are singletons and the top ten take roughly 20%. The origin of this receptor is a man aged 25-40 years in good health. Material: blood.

The CDR3 here is CASSSNSGGATDTQYF. The CDR3 bases are TGTGCCAGCAGCTCAAACAGCGGGGGGGCCACAGATACGCAGTATTTT. The chain joins TRBV5-4 to TRBJ2-3, with 10 bases aligning to TRBD2. J gave up 2 bases and V 3 bases, and 6 bases lay outside the gene matches. The CDR3 has 16 residues. The germline gives CDR1 SGHNT, CDR2 YYREEE (reference sequence).